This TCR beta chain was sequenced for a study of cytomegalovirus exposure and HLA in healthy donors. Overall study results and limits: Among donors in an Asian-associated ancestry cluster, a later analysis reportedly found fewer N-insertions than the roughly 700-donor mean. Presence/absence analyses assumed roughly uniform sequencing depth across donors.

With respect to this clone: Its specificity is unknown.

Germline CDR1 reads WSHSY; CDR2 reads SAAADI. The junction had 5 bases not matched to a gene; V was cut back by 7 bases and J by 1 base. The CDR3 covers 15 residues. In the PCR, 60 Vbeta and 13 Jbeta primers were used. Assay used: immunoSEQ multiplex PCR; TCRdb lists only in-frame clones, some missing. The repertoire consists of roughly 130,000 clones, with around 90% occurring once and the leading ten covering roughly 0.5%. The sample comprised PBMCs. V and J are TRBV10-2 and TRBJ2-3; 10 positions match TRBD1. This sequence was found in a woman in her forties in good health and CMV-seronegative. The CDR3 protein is CASIPGTGGTDTQYF. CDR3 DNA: TGCGCCAGCATTCCCGGGACAGGGGGCACAGATACGCAGTATTTT.